The 14 T cell receptor beta chains below all came from one sample that was sequenced in a study of cytomegalovirus exposure and HLA in healthy donors. The PCR employed 60 Vbeta primers together with 13 Jbeta primers. Profiled with immunoSEQ multiplex PCR; TCRdb holds only in-frame clones, not every one. Here the sample spans about 250,000 clones, roughly 70% being singletons. The sample consisted of PBMCs. The receptors originated from a female donor in good health and CMV-seronegative.

The chain recombines TRBV6-4 with TRBJ2-3, with no clear D. Germline V gene sequence: CDR1 MRHNA, CDR2 SNTAGT. V was pared by 5 bases and J by 0 bases, with 6 bases between. CDR3 size: 13 residues. CDR3 bases: TGTGCCAGCAGTCTAGGTAGCACAGATACGCAGTATTTT. It encodes CASSLGSTDTQYF.

This CDR3 is CASYPLLGQGDTEAFF. CDR3 DNA sequence: TGCGCCAGCTACCCCCTTCTTGGACAGGGGGACACTGAAGCTTTCTTT. V is TRBV10-2 and J is TRBJ1-1, with 10 nucleotides matching TRBD1. Trimming took 8 bases from V and 3 from J; bases not matched to a gene: 12. Germline V gives CDR1 WSHSY, CDR2 SAAADI. The CDR3 contains 16 residues.

The V and J genes are TRBV19 and TRBJ1-1, with D uncertain. The CDR3 covers 13 residues. V lost 8 bases and J lost 1, with 11 bases in between. Germline values: CDR1 LNHDA, CDR2 SQIVND (reference sequence). The CDR3: CASSREENTEAFF. In DNA, the CDR3 is TGTGCCAGTTCAAGAGAGGAGAACACTGAAGCTTTCTTT.

The rearrangement uses TRBV6-5 and TRBJ2-1; maybe TRBD2 (6 bases). Per the germline V gene, CDR1 is MNHEY and CDR2 is SVGAGI. The length of the CDR3 is 15 residues. Trimming cost V 6 bases and J 9 bases, with 21 bases left between them. In DNA form, the CDR3 reads TGTGCCAGCAGAGGGTCGACTAGGTTAAATCTTGAGCAGTTCTTC. It encodes CASRGSTRLNLEQFF.

Of note for this clone: One end of the junction is discordant with germline, which a read error may explain. The gene calls are TRBV30 and TRBJ1-2; 7 nucleotides agree with TRBD1. There are 11 residues in the CDR3. Germline assignment: CDR1 GTSNPN and CDR2 SVGIG (reference sequence). CDR3 sequence reads: CAWIGQVRVAF. In DNA, the CDR3 is TGTGCCTGGATAGGACAGGTCAGGGTCGCCTTC.

The chain carries TRBV11-3 and TRBJ1-1; D is unresolved. CDR3 length equals 11 residues. Between the trimmed V and J ends, which lost 5 bases and 3 bases, there was a span of 4 bases. In germline, CDR1 is SGHNT, CDR2 YENEEA. CDR3 in amino acids: CASSRDTEAFF. The CDR3 DNA reads as TGTGCCAGCAGCCGGGACACTGAAGCTTTCTTT. Variable domain in full (rest from reference TRBV11-3 and TRBJ1-1): EAGVVQSPRYKIIEKKQPVAFWCNPISGHNTLYWYLQNLGQGPELLIRYENEEAVDDSQLPKDRFSAERLKGVDSTLKIQPAELGDSAVYLCASSRDTEAFFGQGTRLTVV.

V gene TRBV13 combines with J gene TRBJ2-1; D is unclear. This CDR3 spans 14 amino acids. Germline lookup yields CDR1 PRHDT and CDR2 FYEKMQ (reference sequence). With 5 bases removed from V and 8 bases from J, the gap between germline ends came to 16 bases. The CDR3 reads CASSPTGASDEQFF. The CDR3 nucleotides read TGTGCCAGCAGCCCGACTGGAGCTTCGGATGAGCAGTTCTTC. Looking up the rest from reference TRBV13 and TRBJ2-1 gives the full variable domain: AAGVIQSPRHLIKEKRETATLKCYPIPRHDTVYWYQQGPGQDPQFLISFYEKMQSDKGSIPDRFSAQQFSDYHSELNMSSLELGDSALYFCASSPTGASDEQFFGPGTRLTVL.

This clone was seen a few times. This chain connects TRBV18 to TRBJ2-4; the D gene is possibly TRBD1 (5 bases). Germline V gene sequence: CDR1 KGHSH, CDR2 LQKENI. The V and J ends lost 3 bases and 6 bases respectively, with 12 bases between them. CDR3 size: 14 residues. CDR3 amino acids: CASSPQGGRNIQYF. CDR3 coding DNA: TGTGCCAGCTCACCTCAGGGCGGAAGAAACATTCAGTACTTC.

V is TRBV5-1 and J is TRBJ2-7; 10 bases align to TRBD2. V was clipped by 4 bases and J by 2 bases; unmatched bases: 6. The CDR3 has 15 amino acids. Per the germline V gene, CDR1 is SGHRS and CDR2 is YFSETQ. CDR3 sequence: CASSAALAGTYEQYF. The CDR3 nucleotides read TGCGCCAGCAGCGCCGCACTAGCGGGAACCTACGAGCAGTACTTC. The whole variable domain, remainder taken from reference TRBV5-1 and TRBJ2-7, is KAGVTQTPRYLIKTRGQQVTLSCSPISGHRSVSWYQQTPGQGLQFLFEYFSETQRNKGNFPGRFSGRQFSNSRSEMNVSTLELGDSALYLCASSAALAGTYEQYFGPGTRLTVT.

V usage is TRBV11-3 and J usage is TRBJ2-7; 7 bases map to TRBD1. V lost 1 base to trimming and J lost 3 bases; unmatched junction nucleotides: 9. CDR1 and CDR2 from the germline V gene are SGHNT and YENEEA. There are 16 residues in the CDR3. The CDR3 sequence: CASSLGVSGGHYEQYF. In DNA form, the CDR3 reads TGTGCCAGCAGCTTAGGCGTGTCAGGGGGACACTACGAGCAGTACTTC.

J is TRBJ2-7 and V is TRBV7-9, with TRBD1 identical over 10 bases. Germline CDR1 and CDR2: SEHNR and FQNEAQ (reference sequence). Trimming at V came to 7 bases and at J to 4 bases, leaving 7 bases not matched to a gene. The length of the CDR3 is 14 residues. Here the CDR3 DNA reads TGTGCCAGCAAAAGGGGGGGACAGGGGTACGAGCAGTACTTC. It is translated as CASKRGGQGYEQYF. Supplemented by reference TRBV7-9 and TRBJ2-7, the full variable domain reads DTGVSQNPRHKITKRGQNVTFRCDPISEHNRLYWYRQTLGQGPEFLTYFQNEAQLEKSRLLSDRFSAERPKGSFSTLEIQRTEQGDSAMYLCASKRGGQGYEQYFGPGTRLTVT.

The rearrangement joins TRBV25-1 to TRBJ2-3, with 13 bases identical to TRBD2. From germline, CDR1 is MGHDK and CDR2 SYGVNS. With 3 bases clipped from V and 6 bases from J, the junction kept 6 bases outside the gene matches. This CDR3 is 16 amino acids long. The CDR3 coding sequence is TGTGCCAGCAGTGATGCCGGACTAGCGGGAGCGGATACGCAGTATTTT. It yields the protein CASSDAGLAGADTQYF.

V is TRBV6-5 and J is TRBJ2-5, with D possibly TRBD1 on 5 matching bases. CDR1 is MNHEY, CDR2 SVGAGI, per germline. This CDR3 region has 15 residues. V dropped 8 bases and J dropped 2 bases, with 18 bases sitting between them. CDR3 coding DNA: TGTGCCAGCGCCCTTTCTCGACAGTTACAAGAGACCCAGTACTTC. Translation gives CASALSRQLQETQYF.

The chain recombines TRBV4-1 with TRBJ1-4; 9 bases line up with TRBD1. J lost 0 bases, V lost 4 bases, and 3 bases had no gene match. The CDR3 is 16 residues long. CDR1 MGHRA and CDR2 YSYEKL come from the germline V gene. CDR3 in amino acids: CASSRTGDATNEKLFF. The CDR3 DNA follows: TGCGCCAGCAGCCGGACAGGGGACGCAACTAATGAAAAACTGTTTTTT.